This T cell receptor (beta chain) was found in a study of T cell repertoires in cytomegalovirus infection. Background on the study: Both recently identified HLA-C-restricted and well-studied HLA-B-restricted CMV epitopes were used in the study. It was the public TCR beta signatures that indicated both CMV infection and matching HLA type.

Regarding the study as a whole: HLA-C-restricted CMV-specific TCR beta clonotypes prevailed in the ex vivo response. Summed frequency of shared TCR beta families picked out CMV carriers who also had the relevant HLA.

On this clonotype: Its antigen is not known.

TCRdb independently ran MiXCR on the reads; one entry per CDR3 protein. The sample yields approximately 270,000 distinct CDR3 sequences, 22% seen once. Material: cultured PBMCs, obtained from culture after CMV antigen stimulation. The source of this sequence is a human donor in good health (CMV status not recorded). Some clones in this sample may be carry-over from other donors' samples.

CDR3 sequence reads: CASSFRRGPYNEQFF. The CDR3 nucleotides read TGTGCCAGCAGCTTCCGGCGGGGGCCCTACAATGAGCAGTTCTTC. The chain combines TRBV7-2 with TRBJ2-1; D perhaps matches TRBD2 (7 bases). The CDR3 runs 15 residues. V was cut by 3 bases and J by 2 bases, with 11 bases left in between. Germline V CDR1 and CDR2: SGHTA, FQGNSA.